Below are 23 T cell receptor beta chains sequenced from a single sample in a study of blood T cells in healthy people across ages (dated by TCRdb to 2013 to 2016). Receptor libraries were prepared by 5' RACE. Sequenced using an Illumina HiSeq 2500. A second PCR of roughly 6 to 11 cycles was run with a J-beta primer mix and a sample-barcoded 5' primer. TCRdb trimmed public reads at Q25 via fastp, called clones via MiXCR and kept in-frame beta chains. Entries that share a CDR3 protein sequence are merged under the most common genes and DNA. The sample table contains more than 1 million distinct CDR3 sequences; only one count was recorded for roughly 45% of them. Under 20% of the sample is taken by the ten largest. Sample: blood. All receptors derive from a woman aged 60-70 years in good health.

V is TRBV14 and J is TRBJ2-1; 8 bases map to TRBD2. V was pared by 3 bases and J by 5 bases, with 6 bases of the junction left unmatched. The CDR3 totals 15 residues. Germline CDR1 and CDR2: SGHDN and FVKESK. DNA for the CDR3: TGTGCCAGCAGCCATGCAGCGGGGGAAGACAATGAGCAGTTCTTC. Translating gives CASSHAAGEDNEQFF.

The chain employs TRBV20-1 and TRBJ2-5; D may match TRBD1 or TRBD2 (5 bases each). The V gene's germline CDR1 is DFQATT and CDR2 SNEGSKA (reference sequence). This CDR3 region has 14 residues. V gave up 1 base and J gave up 2 bases, with 11 bases separating them. In DNA form, the CDR3 reads TGCAGTGCTAGAGTGGGGGATCCACAAGAGACCCAGTACTTC. This sequence encodes CSARVGDPQETQYF.

This clonotype was observed a handful of times. CDR3 in DNA: TGTGCCAGCAGCAGACTAGATAGGTACGAGCAGTACTTC. Protein product: CASSRLDRYEQYF. This chain links TRBV5-8 with TRBJ2-7, with a tentative D call TRBD2 (6 bases). This CDR3 region has 13 residues. The ends were cut back, 4 bases at V and 4 bases at J, with 12 bases in the middle. Germline lookup yields CDR1 SGHTS and CDR2 YDEGEE.

This clonotype was counted a few times. The gene calls are TRBV4-1 and TRBJ2-3; the D is unclear. This CDR3 is 15 amino acids long. V lost 0 bases, J lost 0 bases, and 7 bases lay in between. The germline V gene encodes CDR1 MGHRA and CDR2 YSYEKL. In DNA, the CDR3 is TGCGCCAGCAGCCAAGATGGGCTGAGCACAGATACGCAGTATTTT. Protein: CASSQDGLSTDTQYF.

There are many counts of this clonotype. The chain joins TRBV6-4 to TRBJ1-5; TRBD1 matches at 7 bases. Looked up from germline, CDR1 is MRHNA and CDR2 is SNTAGT. V lost 2 bases and J lost 3; bases outside the gene matches: 4. The CDR3 extends over 15 amino acids. In DNA, the CDR3 is TGTGCCAGCAGTGACCCGACAGGGATCAATCAGCCCCAGCATTTT. Its protein product is CASSDPTGINQPQHF.

The chain carries TRBV5-1 and TRBJ2-7; TRBD2 matches at 8 bases. Trimming cost V 0 bases and J 2 bases; bases outside gene matches: 7. Per germline, CDR1 SGHRS and CDR2 YFSETQ. The CDR3 is made up of 16 amino acids. CDR3 amino acids: CASSLEGAGGAYEQYF. In DNA form, the CDR3 reads TGCGCCAGCAGCTTGGAAGGTGCCGGGGGGGCCTACGAGCAGTACTTC.

This clonotype has just one count. Mismatch with germline at one junction end may stem from a read error. The chain uses TRBV11-2 and TRBJ2-3, with 8 bases aligning to TRBD2. The CDR3 sequence is 13 residues long. CDR1 SGHAT and CDR2 FQNNGV come from the germline V gene. The CDR3 spells CVSSFPGGDTQYF. CDR3 sequence (DNA): TGTGTCAGCAGCTTCCCGGGGGGGGATACGCAGTATTTT.

CDR3 DNA: TGCAGTGCTAGGAGGCCGACGGAAAAACAGTTCCCCGGCGAGCAGTACTTC. Translated: CSARRPTEKQFPGEQYF. The chain carries TRBV20-1 and TRBJ2-4; D remains ambiguous. The DNA end is a closer match to TRBJ2-7, so the J assignment may be wrong. Germline lookup yields CDR1 DFQATT and CDR2 SNEGSKA (reference sequence). This CDR3 region has 17 residues.

This clonotype turned up a few times. J is TRBJ2-1 and V is TRBV28; 12 bases map to TRBD2. Trimming cost V 5 bases and J 4 bases; bases outside gene matches: 3. CDR1 MDHEN and CDR2 SYDVKM come from the germline V gene. The CDR3 totals 15 residues. The CDR3 loop reads CASSPSGREYNEQFF. DNA for the CDR3: TGTGCCAGCAGTCCTAGCGGGAGGGAGTACAATGAGCAGTTCTTC. Together with reference TRBV28 and TRBJ2-1, the CDR3 gives the full variable domain: DVKVTQSSRYLVKRTGEKVFLECVQDMDHENMFWYRQDPGLGLRLIYFSYDVKMKEKGDIPEGYSVSREKKERFSLILESASTNQTSMYLCASSPSGREYNEQFFGPGTRLTVL.

This clonotype showed up just a few times. The V and J genes are TRBV6-2 or TRBV6-3 and TRBJ2-3; TRBD1 agrees at 7 bases. This CDR3 is 15 amino acids long. J lost 5 bases, V lost 2 bases, and 7 bases had no gene match. Germline V gene lookup returns CDR1 MNHEY and CDR2 SVGEGT. In DNA form, the CDR3 reads TGTGCCAGCAGTTACAACAAGAGGGGGCAAGATACGCAGTATTTT. Translating it yields CASSYNKRGQDTQYF.

CDR3 DNA: TGCGCCAGCAGCTTGAGGTCAACAGGGGGCAATGAGCAGTTCTTC. Its protein is CASSLRSTGGNEQFF. J is TRBJ2-1 and V is TRBV5-1, with TRBD1 matching 8 bases. V trimming: 1 base; J trimming: 6 bases; junction bases outside the gene matches: 6. This CDR3 is 15 amino acids long. Germline V gives CDR1 SGHRS, CDR2 YFSETQ.

This clonotype was counted only a few times. The gene calls are TRBV7-4 and TRBJ2-1; D gene unclear. The CDR3 is 14 residues long. The germline V and J ends were trimmed by 3 bases and 11 bases, with 17 bases remaining between them. CDR1 and CDR2 (germline): SGHVT, SQSDAQ. The CDR3 loop is CASSLFLFGLKQFF. The CDR3 coding sequence is TGTGCCAGCAGCTTGTTTTTATTCGGGTTGAAGCAGTTCTTC.

This clonotype occurred a few times. This rearrangement joins TRBV27 to TRBJ1-1; possibly TRBD1 for D (6 bases). Germline V CDR1 and CDR2: MNHEY, SMNVEV (reference sequence). V was shortened by 2 bases and J by 2 bases, with 12 bases between the two germline ends. CDR3 size: 15 residues. CDR3 sequence reads: CASSLAGRGNTEAFF. CDR3 in DNA: TGTGCCAGCAGTTTAGCGGGCAGGGGAAACACTGAAGCTTTCTTT.

The J gene is TRBJ2-4, the V gene TRBV10-3; D is perhaps TRBD1 (5 bases). Germline loops: CDR1 ENHRY, CDR2 SYGVKD. The CDR3 covers 11 residues. Trimming removed 10 bases at V and 11 bases at J, with 15 bases between. CDR3 DNA: TGTGCCAGCATAGTAGGGGATGTTCAGTACTTC. Translated, it gives CASIVGDVQYF.

This clonotype has only a few counts. The rearrangement uses TRBV4-2 and TRBJ1-2, with 8 bases matching TRBD1. The CDR3 extends over 15 amino acids. Per germline, CDR1 LGHNA and CDR2 YNFKEQ. V was clipped by 4 bases and J by 2 bases; unmatched bases: 6. CDR3 coding DNA: TGTGCCAGCAGCCCCGGACAGGGAAGCAACTATGGCTACACCTTC. Its translation is CASSPGQGSNYGYTF.

There are a few counts of this clonotype. Compared with germline, one end of the junction differs, possibly owing to a read error. The chain uses TRBV4-1 and TRBJ1-4; the D is unclear. Looked up from germline, CDR1 is MGHRA and CDR2 is YSYEKL. The CDR3 spans 13 residues. The CDR3 sequence: CAGSGVVGEKLFF. CDR3 in DNA: TGCGCCGGCAGTGGGGTCGTGGGCGAAAAACTGTTTTTT.

This clonotype was picked up a small number of times. The rearrangement links TRBV6-1 to TRBJ2-3, with 9 nucleotides matching TRBD1. The ends lost 7 bases at V and 2 bases at J; junction bases unmatched: 10. Germline V gives CDR1 MNHNS, CDR2 SASEGT. This CDR3 has 16 amino acids. The CDR3: CASKPPRDRVTDTQYF. CDR3 sequence (DNA): TGTGCCAGCAAACCTCCCCGGGACAGGGTCACAGATACGCAGTATTTT.

This clonotype was observed at least ten times. The chain recombines TRBV10-3 with TRBJ2-3; the D gene could be TRBD1 or TRBD2 (5 bases each). V was cut by 2 bases and J by 4 bases, with 13 bases left in between. This CDR3 has 15 amino acids. Germline CDR1 is ENHRY and CDR2 is SYGVKD. CDR3 residues: CAISEPGTAPDTQYF. In nucleotides, the CDR3 is TGTGCCATCAGTGAGCCCGGGACCGCACCAGATACGCAGTATTTT.

Note on this clonotype: The junction and the germline gene differ at one end; a read error may be behind it. V usage is TRBV7-2 and J usage is TRBJ2-1; TRBD2 agrees at 7 bases. The CDR3 has 17 residues. The germline V gene encodes CDR1 SGHTA and CDR2 FQGNSA. The CDR3 loop is CASSLRAAGFSYNGQFF. The CDR3 DNA reads TGTGCCAGCAGCTTAAGGGCAGCGGGATTCTCCTACAATGGGCAGTTCTTC.

This chain connects TRBV6-6 to TRBJ2-7; D tentatively fits TRBD1 or TRBD2 (6 bases each). Between the trimmed V and J ends, which lost 0 bases and 7 bases, there was a span of 19 bases. This CDR3 comprises 16 residues. From germline, CDR1 is MNHNY and CDR2 SVGAGI (reference sequence). DNA for the CDR3: TGTGCCAGCAGTTACTCGGCTGGGACGGGGGCGAGAGAGCAGTACTTC. Translating it yields CASSYSAGTGAREQYF.

J is TRBJ2-3 and V is TRBV28, with D perhaps TRBD1 (6 bases). V dropped 6 bases and J dropped 6 bases, with 13 bases sitting between them. The CDR3 is 13 residues long. Germline loops: CDR1 MDHEN, CDR2 SYDVKM. CDR3 DNA sequence: TGTGCCAGCAGCTCCTTTACAGGGGATACGCAGTATTTT. Translated: CASSSFTGDTQYF.

The chain employs TRBV9 and TRBJ2-1, with D tentatively TRBD2 (6 bases). The CDR3 totals 16 residues. Germline CDR1 and CDR2: SGDLS and YYNGEE. Trimming stripped 0 bases from V and 6 bases from J, with 16 bases between. The CDR3 is CASSVGGTWRANEQFF. CDR3 in DNA: TGTGCCAGCAGCGTAGGTGGGACTTGGAGGGCCAATGAGCAGTTCTTC.

V usage is TRBV10-3 and J usage is TRBJ1-1; tentatively, D is TRBD1 (6 bases). Between the trimmed V and J ends, which lost 0 bases and 7 bases, there was a span of 12 bases. Germline CDR1 ENHRY, CDR2 SYGVKD. The CDR3 extends over 14 amino acids. The CDR3 DNA reads TGTGCCATCAGTGAGTCGGCGGGGGCAGGTGAAGCTTTCTTT. Its translation is CAISESAGAGEAFF.